The clone carrying this T cell receptor beta chain has just a few counts. The CDR3 is 15 amino acids. The V gene's germline CDR1 is SGHDN and CDR2 FVKESK. Trimming took 6 bases from V and 5 from J; bases not matched to a gene: 13. One entry per CDR3 protein, called by TCRdb with MiXCR from the reads. The data show under 5,500 distinct CDR3 sequences, 7% to 10% seen once. Sequenced material: CD4+ T cells from synovial fluid. This clonotype was obtained from a human donor with rheumatoid arthritis. The chain employs TRBV14 and TRBJ2-7; 7 bases map to TRBD2. The CDR3 DNA follows: TGTGCCAGCAGTCTATCGGGGACTAACGGCAACGAGCAGTACTTC. It translates to CASSLSGTNGNEQYF.